The 27 T cell receptor beta chains below come from one sample, sequenced in a study of cytomegalovirus exposure and HLA in healthy donors. PCR involved 60 Vbeta and 13 Jbeta primers. Clones were sequenced by immunoSEQ multiplex PCR, and TCRdb holds only the in-frame ones, with some missing. The sample yields some 90,000 clones, under 85% seen once. Sample: PBMCs. The receptor set was obtained from a man aged 30-40 years in good health and CMV-seronegative.

The V gene is TRBV20-1, the J gene TRBJ1-2, with TRBD1 matching 7 bases. The junction had 7 bases not matched to a gene; V was cut back by 2 bases and J by 13 bases. Looked up from germline, CDR1 is DFQATT and CDR2 is SNEGSKA (reference sequence). This CDR3 comprises 11 residues. In DNA form, the CDR3 reads TGCAGTGCTAGACTACAGGGGCTCGGCACCTTC. This gives the protein CSARLQGLGTF.

This sequence joins TRBV2 and TRBJ1-2; 8 bases line up with TRBD1. CDR1 and CDR2 (germline): SNHLY, FYNNEI. Trimming at V came to 6 bases and at J to 8 bases, leaving 17 bases not matched to a gene. This CDR3 region has 16 residues. The CDR3, as DNA: TGTGCCAGCAGCGATTCGAGCCGGGACAGGTTTAGCGGCTACACCTTC. Translated, it gives CASSDSSRDRFSGYTF.

The V and J genes are TRBV5-4 and TRBJ2-1, with 9 bases matching TRBD2. Trimming removed 4 bases from V and 2 bases from J; junction bases left unmatched: 10. The CDR3 covers 17 residues. The germline V gene has CDR1 SGHNT and CDR2 YYREEE (reference sequence). CDR3 sequence: CASSPPVLAGPYNEQFF. The CDR3, as DNA: TGTGCCAGCAGCCCGCCCGTACTAGCGGGTCCCTACAATGAGCAGTTCTTC.

V and J are TRBV2 and TRBJ2-3, with 11 positions matching TRBD2. This CDR3 has 16 residues. The junction had 11 bases not matched to a gene; V was cut back by 8 bases and J by 4 bases. Germline V gene sequence: CDR1 SNHLY, CDR2 FYNNEI. The chain's CDR3 is CASGTLAGGAPDTQYF. The DNA for the CDR3 is TGTGCCAGCGGGACTTTAGCGGGGGGGGCCCCAGATACGCAGTATTTT.

This chain joins TRBV2 and TRBJ1-1; a weak D match, TRBD1 (5 bases). The germline V and J ends were trimmed by 5 bases and 11 bases, with 15 bases remaining between them. This CDR3 comprises 12 residues. In germline, CDR1 is SNHLY, CDR2 FYNNEI. The CDR3: CASSSPSGLAFF. As DNA, the CDR3 is TGTGCCAGCAGTTCCCCTTCAGGGTTGGCTTTCTTT.

This chain links TRBV6-5 with TRBJ1-1; D uncertain. V lost 2 bases and J 4 bases, leaving 11 bases between the germline ends. Germline lookup yields CDR1 MNHEY and CDR2 SVGAGI. CDR3 length: 14 amino acids. The CDR3 DNA reads as TGTGCCAGCAGTTACGGATCTGGGAGCACTGAAGCTTTCTTT. This codes for CASSYGSGSTEAFF.

V gene TRBV2 combines with J gene TRBJ1-2, with D unclear. Germline loops: CDR1 SNHLY, CDR2 FYNNEI. Trimming removed 8 bases at V and 3 bases at J, with 13 bases between. The CDR3 has 13 residues. This chain's CDR3 is CASLPGDYYGYTF. The CDR3 DNA sequence: TGTGCCAGCCTCCCTGGAGATTACTATGGCTACACCTTC.

The chain has TRBV5-1 and TRBJ2-4, with D possibly being TRBD2 (5 bases). Trimming shortened V by 0 bases and J by 8 bases, and 18 bases separated the two germline ends. The CDR3 contains 16 residues. The germline V gene encodes CDR1 SGHRS and CDR2 YFSETQ. The DNA for the CDR3 is TGCGCCAGCAGCTTGGATGCTTTGTTCCCCGGGGACATTCAGTACTTC. Protein: CASSLDALFPGDIQYF.

V gene TRBV6-1 combines with J gene TRBJ2-7; D not certain. This CDR3 comprises 11 residues. V shed 6 bases and J shed 6 bases, with 9 bases lying between them. CDR1 and CDR2 from the germline V gene are MNHNS and SASEGT. The CDR3 here is CASRQAIEQYF. The DNA of the CDR3 is TGTGCCAGCAGGCAGGCGATCGAGCAGTACTTC.

The gene calls are TRBV29-1 and TRBJ2-1; D remains unclear. Trimming took 5 bases from V and 9 from J, leaving 11 bases between them. There are 11 residues in the CDR3. Germline CDR1 and CDR2: SQVTM and ANQGSEA. CDR3 sequence reads: CSVSEFGEQFF. CDR3 DNA sequence: TGCAGCGTTTCTGAATTCGGTGAGCAGTTCTTC.

The CDR3 reads CAWSVLPRGPDTQYF. In nucleotides, the CDR3 is TGTGCCTGGAGTGTACTTCCCAGGGGGCCAGATACGCAGTATTTT. The rearrangement links TRBV30 to TRBJ2-3; 8 bases are shared with TRBD1. Germline trimming cut 0 bases from V and 4 bases from J; bases unmatched to any gene: 6. Germline V gene data show CDR1 as GTSNPN and CDR2 as SVGIG (reference sequence). This CDR3 has 15 residues.

The chain combines TRBV4-1 with TRBJ1-4, with D possibly TRBD1 on 5 matching bases. From germline, CDR1 is MGHRA and CDR2 YSYEKL. Trimming cost V 0 bases and J 0 bases, with 20 bases left between them. CDR3 length equals 20 residues. The CDR3 DNA follows: TGCGCCAGCAGCCAAGAGCGAGAGGACATTCCCGATGCAACTAATGAAAAACTGTTTTTT. It translates to CASSQEREDIPDATNEKLFF.

The chain employs TRBV2 and TRBJ2-1; the match to TRBD2 covers 12 bases. V lost 5 bases and J lost 4; bases outside the gene matches: 3. In germline, CDR1 is SNHLY, CDR2 FYNNEI. CDR3 length: 15 amino acids. The CDR3, as DNA: TGTGCCAGCAGTAGGACTAGCGGGGTGTACAATGAGCAGTTCTTC. Protein product: CASSRTSGVYNEQFF.

The chain couples TRBV10-3 to TRBJ2-4, with TRBD1 as a possible D gene (5 bases). V was pared by 3 bases and J by 1 base, with 10 bases between. Germline V gives CDR1 ENHRY, CDR2 SYGVKD. CDR3 length: 15 residues. CDR3 amino acids: CAISDRVGAKNIQYF. CDR3 in DNA: TGTGCCATCAGTGACAGGGTTGGGGCCAAAAACATTCAGTACTTC.

The rearrangement joins TRBV5-1 to TRBJ2-7; 8 positions agree with TRBD1. The CDR3 contains 15 residues. Germline CDR1 is SGHRS and CDR2 is YFSETQ. Losses at the gene ends were 4 bases for V and 4 bases for J; bases not matched to a gene: 10. DNA of the CDR3: TGCGCCAGCAGCGAAGGGACAGGCGCCTCTTACGAGCAGTACTTC. Translating gives CASSEGTGASYEQYF.

CDR3 sequence (DNA): TGCGCCAGCAGCCTACAGGTCAACAATGAGCAGTTCTTC. Protein sequence: CASSLQVNNEQFF. The rearrangement links TRBV5-1 to TRBJ2-1, with a weak D call TRBD1 (5 bases). The CDR3 totals 13 residues. V lost 4 bases and J 5 bases, leaving 10 bases between the germline ends. Germline CDR1 is SGHRS and CDR2 is YFSETQ. The full variable domain, rest sourced from reference TRBV5-1 and TRBJ2-1, is KAGVTQTPRYLIKTRGQQVTLSCSPISGHRSVSWYQQTPGQGLQFLFEYFSETQRNKGNFPGRFSGRQFSNSRSEMNVSTLELGDSALYLCASSLQVNNEQFFGPGTRLTVL.

This clone has only a few counts. V is TRBV7-9 and J is TRBJ1-2, with a tentative D call TRBD1 (6 bases). The CDR3 spans 13 residues. Germline V gives CDR1 SEHNR, CDR2 FQNEAQ (reference sequence). V gave up 4 bases and J gave up 5 bases, with 11 bases separating them. The DNA of the CDR3 is TGTGCCAGCAGCTCACAGGGTTGGTATGGCTACACCTTC. Translation gives CASSSQGWYGYTF.

The V gene is TRBV4-2, the J gene TRBJ1-1; D remains ambiguous. V was cut by 1 base and J by 3 bases, with 15 bases left in between. The CDR3 totals 16 residues. The germline CDR1 and CDR2 sequences are LGHNA and YNFKEQ. The CDR3 region is CASSQGLMWGDTEAFF. DNA for the CDR3: TGTGCCAGCAGCCAAGGCTTGATGTGGGGAGACACTGAAGCTTTCTTT.

The chain has TRBV25-1 and TRBJ1-2; tentative D call: TRBD1 (5 bases). Germline CDR1 is MGHDK and CDR2 is SYGVNS. V was clipped by 4 bases and J by 4 bases, with 13 bases between them. CDR3 length: 14 amino acids. CDR3 DNA: TGTGCCAGCAGTGGCGGGGTGGGGCTCTATGGCTACACCTTC. This sequence encodes CASSGGVGLYGYTF.

The genes are TRBV28 and TRBJ2-5, with no clear D. V was trimmed by 2 bases and J by 0 bases, leaving 4 bases between them. The CDR3 length is 13 residues. The germline gives CDR1 MDHEN, CDR2 SYDVKM. CDR3 sequence: CASSLAYQETQYF. CDR3 coding DNA: TGTGCCAGCAGTTTAGCGTACCAAGAGACCCAGTACTTC.

This clone was seen a single time. The J gene is TRBJ2-4, the V gene TRBV19; D is ambiguous. In germline, CDR1 is LNHDA, CDR2 SQIVND (reference sequence). V shed 5 bases and J shed 4 bases, with 6 bases lying between them. The CDR3 covers 12 residues. CDR3 residues: CASSAPKNIQYF. CDR3 DNA sequence: TGTGCCAGTAGTGCGCCTAAAAACATTCAGTACTTC.

This chain joins TRBV6-6 and TRBJ2-7; D gene uncertain. Germline lookup yields CDR1 MNHNY and CDR2 SVGAGI (reference sequence). The CDR3 length is 13 residues. Trimming pared 2 bases from V and 5 bases from J, leaving 10 bases between. CDR3 amino acids: CASSYDERNEQYF. DNA for the CDR3: TGTGCCAGCAGTTACGACGAGAGGAACGAGCAGTACTTC.

The chain carries TRBV16 and TRBJ2-7; D may be TRBD1 (6 bases). Trimming stripped 3 bases from V and 4 bases from J, with 16 bases between. The CDR3 length is 15 residues. Looked up from germline, CDR1 is KGHSY and CDR2 is FQNENV. The CDR3 region is CASSQGAPGNYEQYF. The CDR3 DNA follows: TGTGCCAGCAGCCAGGGGGCCCCAGGGAATTACGAGCAGTACTTC.

The rearrangement links TRBV19 to TRBJ1-1; tentative D call: TRBD1 (6 bases). The germline CDR1 and CDR2 sequences are LNHDA and SQIVND (reference sequence). The V end lost 3 bases, the J end lost 5 bases, and 16 bases lay between the germline ends. CDR3 length: 15 residues. For the CDR3, the DNA is TGTGCCAGTAGTATCGGCGTCGGGCAGGGGACTGAAGCTTTCTTT. Translating it yields CASSIGVGQGTEAFF.

The chain carries TRBV19 and TRBJ1-1, with 7 positions matching TRBD1. The CDR3 is 14 residues long. V lost 7 bases, J lost 4 bases, and 9 bases stayed unmatched. The germline CDR1 and CDR2 sequences are LNHDA and SQIVND (reference sequence). The CDR3 sequence: CASTQGVGSTEAFF. The CDR3 region has the DNA TGTGCCAGTACTCAGGGGGTCGGGAGCACTGAAGCTTTCTTT.

This chain links TRBV9 with TRBJ1-6; D remains ambiguous. The V end lost 1 base, the J end lost 7 bases, and 9 bases lay between the germline ends. This CDR3 has 14 residues. CDR1 is SGDLS, CDR2 YYNGEE, per germline. The CDR3 bases are TGTGCCAGCAGCGTATCGGGTCACAATTCACCCCTCCACTTT. Protein product: CASSVSGHNSPLHF.

J is TRBJ1-2 and V is TRBV7-9, with D unclear. V was clipped by 4 bases and J by 8 bases, with 17 bases between them. The CDR3 covers 14 residues. Looked up from germline, CDR1 is SEHNR and CDR2 is FQNEAQ (reference sequence). CDR3 nucleotides: TGTGCCAGCAGCTCCTCATCTGGTCCTCGGGGCTACACCTTC. Protein sequence: CASSSSSGPRGYTF.